This T cell receptor beta chain was captured by sequencing in a study of beta chain features in type 1 diabetes. General study findings and limits: The study found moderately but significantly shorter TCRB CDR3s in all four CD4+ subsets of Type 1 diabetes patients. VDJ junctions in type 1 diabetes patients carried more deletions and fewer insertions.

CD4+ naive, central memory, regulatory and stem cell-like memory subsets were isolated by sorting on CD45RO/CCR7/CD25/CD127/CD95/CD27. Each sorted population was over 98% pure. In germline, CDR1 is ENHRY, CDR2 SYGVKD. The CDR3 runs 12 residues. V lost 9 bases to trimming and J lost 5 bases, with 13 bases between them. Comments on this clone: Its matching antigen is unknown.

The whole isolated RNA underwent reverse transcription, so sequencing captured expressed TCRB transcripts. The average read count of naive, central memory and regulatory T cell samples was approximately 4 million. Here immunoSEQ multiplex PCR was the method, and the copy in TCRdb shows in-frame clones only, minus some. The sample lists hundreds of thousands of clones, over 12% occurring once. The sequence came from a man aged 18 to 29 with type 1 diabetes. V usage is TRBV10-3 and J usage is TRBJ2-5; weak D call: TRBD2 (6 bases). Sequenced material: naive CD4+ T cells from blood. The CDR3 protein is CAMGREEETQYF. DNA for the CDR3: TGTGCCATGGGCAGGGAGGAGGAGACCCAGTACTTC.